The 18 T cell receptor beta chains given below trace back to one sample, sequenced in a study of CD4+ T cells in melanoma (dated by TCRdb to between 2021 and 2022). The library was obtained by the immunoSEQ multiplex PCR assay. TCRdb provides this immuneACCESS table in a form limited to in-frame rearrangements. Some clones are lacking; in checked studies, under half of them reflect an unresolved V gene, and why the rest are absent is not known. For this sample there are about 140,000 clones; over 90% appear just once. The top ten clones comprise over 1.5% of the sample. The receptor set was obtained from a human donor with melanoma.

The CDR3 bases are TGCAGCGTTGTTTCCGGGAGAGGCACAGATACGCAGTATTTT. Protein: CSVVSGRGTDTQYF. The V gene is TRBV29-1, the J gene TRBJ2-3, with a possible D match to TRBD2 (6 bases). V was cut by 4 bases and J by 1 base, with 12 bases left in between. There are 14 residues in the CDR3. The germline V gene has CDR1 SQVTM and CDR2 ANQGSEA.

The V gene is TRBV6-1, the J gene TRBJ2-1; 10 bases are shared with TRBD2. The V gene end was trimmed by 4 bases and the J gene end by 5 bases; junction bases not matched to a gene: 5. Per the germline V gene, CDR1 is MNHNS and CDR2 is SASEGT. The CDR3 contains 15 residues. The chain's CDR3 is CASSGSGGPNNEQFF. Here the CDR3 DNA reads TGTGCCAGCAGTGGTAGCGGGGGGCCGAACAATGAGCAGTTCTTC.

The gene calls are TRBV15 and TRBJ2-5; 8 bases map to TRBD1. Germline CDR1 LNHNV, CDR2 YYDKDF (reference sequence). This CDR3 has 15 amino acids. V dropped 4 bases and J dropped 2; count of bases not matched to a gene: 6. The CDR3 bases are TGTGCCACCAGCATACCCGGGGACAGGCAAGAGACCCAGTACTTC. Residues: CATSIPGDRQETQYF.

The CDR3 loop reads CASSLGTEAFF. The CDR3 bases are TGTGCCAGCAGCTTAGGCACTGAAGCTTTCTTT. The rearrangement uses TRBV7-6 and TRBJ1-1, with unresolved D. The CDR3 has 11 amino acids. The ends were cut back, 1 base at V and 4 bases at J, with 1 base in the middle. Looked up from germline, CDR1 is SGHVS and CDR2 is FNYEAQ.

The rearrangement uses TRBV5-5 and TRBJ1-6, with D unresolved. Germline CDR1 reads SGHKS; CDR2 reads YYEKEE (reference sequence). Trimming took 0 bases from V and 0 from J, leaving 13 bases between them. This CDR3 spans 18 amino acids. CDR3 protein: CASSLARQVDSYNSPLHF. CDR3 DNA: TGTGCCAGCAGCTTGGCGCGGCAGGTCGACTCCTATAATTCACCCCTCCACTTT.

V and J are TRBV18 and TRBJ2-6; D gene uncertain. The V and J ends lost 2 bases and 2 bases respectively, with 10 bases between them. CDR3 length equals 16 residues. Germline V gives CDR1 KGHSH, CDR2 LQKENI. The CDR3 loop is CASSPNPNPGANVLTF. The DNA of the CDR3 is TGTGCCAGCTCACCAAACCCCAATCCTGGGGCCAACGTCCTGACTTTC.

The V and J genes are TRBV7-3 and TRBJ2-2; 12 bases align to TRBD2. The CDR3 is made up of 16 amino acids. V shed 3 bases and J 2 bases; nucleotides not matched to a gene: 1. Looked up from germline, CDR1 is SGHTA and CDR2 is FQGTGA. CDR3 protein: CASSLTSGGNTGELFF. CDR3 coding DNA: TGTGCCAGCAGCTTGACTAGCGGGGGAAACACCGGGGAGCTGTTTTTT.

The chain has TRBV13 and TRBJ1-5; D remains unclear. There are 11 residues in the CDR3. Between the trimmed V and J ends, which lost 5 bases and 8 bases, there was a span of 7 bases. In germline, CDR1 is PRHDT, CDR2 FYEKMQ (reference sequence). The CDR3 DNA is TGTGCCAGCAGCCCCCCGGAGCCCCAGCATTTT. The encoded protein is CASSPPEPQHF. Using reference TRBV13 and TRBJ1-5 for the parts outside the CDR3, the full variable domain is AAGVIQSPRHLIKEKRETATLKCYPIPRHDTVYWYQQGPGQDPQFLISFYEKMQSDKGSIPDRFSAQQFSDYHSELNMSSLELGDSALYFCASSPPEPQHFGDGTRLSIL.

V usage is TRBV7-2 and J usage is TRBJ2-7, with 9 bases that match TRBD1. Germline CDR1 reads SGHTA; CDR2 reads FQGNSA. The V gene end was trimmed by 5 bases and the J gene end by 6 bases; junction bases not matched to a gene: 8. CDR3 size: 14 residues. CDR3 coding DNA: TGTGCCAGCAGCCAACGGACAGGGGCGCGCGAGCAGTACTTC. This sequence encodes CASSQRTGAREQYF.

The V gene is TRBV19, the J gene TRBJ1-5, with unresolved D. Looked up from germline, CDR1 is LNHDA and CDR2 is SQIVND (reference sequence). V dropped 3 bases and J dropped 8 bases, with 14 bases sitting between them. The CDR3 contains 14 residues. CDR3 residues: CASSINLGKEPQHF. CDR3 bases: TGTGCCAGTAGTATTAATTTGGGGAAGGAGCCCCAGCATTTT.

The chain links TRBV5-1 to TRBJ2-1; the D gene is possibly TRBD1 (5 bases). In germline, CDR1 is SGHRS, CDR2 YFSETQ. Trimming shortened V by 0 bases and J by 1 base, and 11 bases separated the two germline ends. The CDR3 covers 16 residues. DNA of the CDR3: TGCGCCAGCAGCTTGGTACCCGACAGATCCTACAATGAGCAGTTCTTC. It specifies CASSLVPDRSYNEQFF.

The chain combines TRBV7-9 with TRBJ2-3; TRBD2 matches at 7 bases. The CDR3 spans 18 residues. CDR1 and CDR2 from the germline V gene are SEHNR and FQNEAQ (reference sequence). The junction had 15 bases not matched to a gene; V was cut back by 5 bases and J by 1 base. The CDR3 DNA reads TGTGCCAGCAGCCTAGGGAGGGGCAGACCGGGGGGCACAGATACGCAGTATTTT. Amino acid sequence: CASSLGRGRPGGTDTQYF. The variable domain in full, completed from reference TRBV7-9 and TRBJ2-3, reads DTGVSQNPRHKITKRGQNVTFRCDPISEHNRLYWYRQTLGQGPEFLTYFQNEAQLEKSRLLSDRFSAERPKGSFSTLEIQRTEQGDSAMYLCASSLGRGRPGGTDTQYFGPGTRLTVL.

The chain's CDR3 is CASSEGQGAIHEQFF. The DNA of the CDR3 is TGTGCCAGCAGTGAAGGGCAGGGGGCGATCCATGAGCAGTTCTTC. The genes are TRBV2 and TRBJ2-1; 8 bases align to TRBD1. The V and J ends lost 1 base and 8 bases, in that order; junction bases with no gene match: 7. CDR1 is SNHLY and CDR2 is FYNNEI in the germline V gene. This CDR3 is built from 15 residues.

The gene calls are TRBV25-1 and TRBJ1-2; 11 positions match TRBD1. This CDR3 comprises 15 residues. V was pared by 5 bases and J by 4 bases, with 6 bases of the junction left unmatched. Germline V gives CDR1 MGHDK, CDR2 SYGVNS. CDR3 in DNA: TGTGCCAGCAGTCCCCGGACAGGGGGCGGCTATGGCTACACCTTC. Its translation is CASSPRTGGGYGYTF.

This chain joins TRBV7-9 and TRBJ2-7; no definite D call. Germline-derived CDR1 and CDR2 are SEHNR and FQNEAQ (reference sequence). This CDR3 contains 13 residues. Trimming took off 3 bases at V and 3 bases at J, with 9 bases between the two ends. The CDR3 sequence is CASSFPAGYEQYF. The CDR3 nucleotides read TGTGCCAGCAGCTTCCCGGCAGGCTACGAGCAGTACTTC.

The chain links TRBV14 to TRBJ2-5; D remains unclear. The ends were cut back, 5 bases at V and 5 bases at J, with 6 bases in the middle. CDR1 is SGHDN and CDR2 is FVKESK in the germline V gene. CDR3 length: 11 residues. The CDR3 sequence: CASSARETQYF. The CDR3 coding sequence is TGTGCCAGCAGCGCCCGTGAGACCCAGTACTTC.

The V call is TRBV7-8, the J call TRBJ2-1; D ambiguous. Germline-derived CDR1 and CDR2 are SGHVS and FQNEAQ. Trimming left V 5 bases short and J 0 bases short, with 14 bases between. The CDR3 covers 16 residues. For the CDR3, the DNA is TGTGCCAGCAGCCCTGGGGTTTTGTCCTCCTACAATGAGCAGTTCTTC. Encoded protein: CASSPGVLSSYNEQFF.

V gene TRBV7-8 combines with J gene TRBJ1-3, with D unresolved. CDR1 is SGHVS and CDR2 is FQNEAQ in the germline V gene. The ends were cut back, 4 bases at V and 0 bases at J, with 13 bases in the middle. This CDR3 is built from 16 residues. The CDR3 DNA is TGTGCCAGCAGCTACGGCACGGCGAGCTCTGGAAACACCATATATTTT. Its protein product is CASSYGTASSGNTIYF.